This T cell receptor beta chain was identified during a study of T cells after yellow fever vaccination. General observations from the study: Weaker overall was a secondary response that nonetheless peaked faster, on day 5 versus 15.

This clonotype was detected a few times. Its antigen is not known. Using its own MiXCR run on the 5' RACE reads, TCRdb lists one record per CDR3 protein. There are about 300,000 distinct CDR3 sequences in the sample; 6.8% occur only once, and 15% to 20% lies in the top ten. The germline V gene has CDR1 SGHTA and CDR2 FQGTGA. V lost 4 bases and J 7 bases, leaving 8 bases between the germline ends. The CDR3 covers 12 residues. This chain joins TRBV7-3 and TRBJ2-1, with D possibly being TRBD1 (5 bases). Material: PBMCs, obtained about 49 days after the first yellow fever vaccination. This receptor was obtained from a young man who received the YFV17D yellow fever vaccine. The CDR3 bases are TGTGCCAGCAGCTCGACAGTTAATGAGCAGTTCTTC. It is translated as CASSSTVNEQFF.